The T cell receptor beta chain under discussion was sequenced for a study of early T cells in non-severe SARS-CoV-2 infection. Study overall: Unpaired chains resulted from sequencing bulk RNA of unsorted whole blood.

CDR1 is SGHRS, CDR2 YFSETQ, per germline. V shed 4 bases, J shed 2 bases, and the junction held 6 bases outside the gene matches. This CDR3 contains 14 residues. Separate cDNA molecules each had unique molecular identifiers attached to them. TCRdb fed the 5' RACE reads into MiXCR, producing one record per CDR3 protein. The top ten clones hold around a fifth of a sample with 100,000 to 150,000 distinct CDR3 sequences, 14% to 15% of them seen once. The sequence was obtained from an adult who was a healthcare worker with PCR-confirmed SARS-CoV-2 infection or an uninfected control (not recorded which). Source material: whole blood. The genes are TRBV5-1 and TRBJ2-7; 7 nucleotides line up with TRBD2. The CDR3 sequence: CASSPNGGTYEQYF. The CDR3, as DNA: TGCGCCAGCAGCCCGAACGGGGGGACCTACGAGCAGTACTTC.